This TCR beta chain was recorded in a study of cytomegalovirus exposure and HLA in healthy donors. Study findings and constraints: In a later analysis, first-cohort TCR clusters were found to tend to co-occur in the 120 or so validation repertoires.

Notes on this clone: Its antigen is currently unknown.

The CDR3 is 13 residues long. In germline, CDR1 is MNHEY, CDR2 SVGAGI. V lost 5 bases to trimming and J lost 0 bases, with 6 bases between them. Clones were sequenced by immunoSEQ multiplex PCR, and TCRdb holds only the in-frame ones, with some missing. Here the sample spans approximately 65,000 clones, around 92% being singletons. This TCR derives from a man aged 18 to 29 in good health and CMV-seropositive. Sequencing was done on a sample of PBMCs. This chain uses TRBV6-5 with TRBJ2-3; D remains unclear. The CDR3 region has the DNA TGTGCCAGCAGTCTCGGTAGCACAGATACGCAGTATTTT. This sequence encodes CASSLGSTDTQYF.